This entry is about one T cell receptor beta chain. Its antigen remains unidentified. Germline lookup yields CDR1 SGHNT and CDR2 YYREEE (reference sequence). This CDR3 is 15 amino acids long. V lost 4 bases, J lost 1 base, and 4 bases stayed unmatched. The sample belongs to a study of T cell responses to AZD1222 COVID-19 vaccine. Whole-study findings and limits: Reportedly, close to half of spike-specific TCRs are directed against unmutated variant regions. Donors were mostly white British, more females; clonal diversity possibly underestimated. Recipients of two AZD1222 doses showed rising Spike-specific TCR breadth and depth. Just a handful of AZD1222 recipients tested seropositive at baseline.

Sequenced by immunoSEQ multiplex PCR; TCRdb stores in-frame clones only, minus some. The data show 100,000 to 120,000 clones, over 90% seen once. This chain joins TRBV5-4 and TRBJ2-7; 11 positions match TRBD1. This clonotype originated in an adult who received the AZD1222 COVID-19 vaccine. Source: peripheral blood, taken 28 days after the second AZD1222 dose. The CDR3 DNA is TGTGCCAGCAGCCAAGGACAGGGGGCATCCTACGAGCAGTACTTC. Its translation is CASSQGQGASYEQYF.